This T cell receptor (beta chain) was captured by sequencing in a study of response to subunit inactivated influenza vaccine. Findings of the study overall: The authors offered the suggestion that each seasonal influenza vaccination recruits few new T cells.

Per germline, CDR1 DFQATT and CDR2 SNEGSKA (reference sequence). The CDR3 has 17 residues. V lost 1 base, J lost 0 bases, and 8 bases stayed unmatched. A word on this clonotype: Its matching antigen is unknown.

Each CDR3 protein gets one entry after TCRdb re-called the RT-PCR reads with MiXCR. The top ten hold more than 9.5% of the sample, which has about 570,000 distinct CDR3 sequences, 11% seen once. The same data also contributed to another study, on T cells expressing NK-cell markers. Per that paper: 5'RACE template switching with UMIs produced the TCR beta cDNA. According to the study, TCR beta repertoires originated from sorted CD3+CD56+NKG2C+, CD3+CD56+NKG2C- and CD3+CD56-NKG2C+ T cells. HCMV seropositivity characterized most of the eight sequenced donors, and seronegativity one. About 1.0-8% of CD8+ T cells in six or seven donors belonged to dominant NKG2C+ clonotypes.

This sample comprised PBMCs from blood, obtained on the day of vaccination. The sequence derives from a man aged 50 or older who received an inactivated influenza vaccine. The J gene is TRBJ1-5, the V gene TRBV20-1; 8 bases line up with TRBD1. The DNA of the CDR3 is TGCAGTGCTAGAGTGGCAGGGGGCCCTTATAGCAATCAGCCCCAGCATTTT. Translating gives CSARVAGGPYSNQPQHF.